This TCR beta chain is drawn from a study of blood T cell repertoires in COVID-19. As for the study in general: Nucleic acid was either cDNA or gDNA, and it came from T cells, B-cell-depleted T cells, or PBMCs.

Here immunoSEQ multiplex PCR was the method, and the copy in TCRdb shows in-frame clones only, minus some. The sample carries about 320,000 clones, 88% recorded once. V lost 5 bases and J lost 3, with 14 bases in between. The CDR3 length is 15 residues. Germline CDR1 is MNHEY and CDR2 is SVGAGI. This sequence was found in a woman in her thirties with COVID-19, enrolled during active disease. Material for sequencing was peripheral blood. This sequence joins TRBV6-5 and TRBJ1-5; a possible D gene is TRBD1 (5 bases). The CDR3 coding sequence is TGTGCCAGCAGTCGGGACTTGGGACCCAATCAGCCCCAGCATTTT. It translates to CASSRDLGPNQPQHF.